The 7 T cell receptor delta chains given below trace back to one sample, sequenced in a study of gamma-delta T cells after stem cell transplantation (dated by TCRdb to the mid-2010s). Libraries came from RT-PCR. Sequencing relied on an Illumina MiSeq. For TCRdb, the public reads were processed anew by CATT, and duplicate DNA sequences were folded into one row. In all, the sample holds 560 or so delta-chain clones, and about 18% of those were seen once. The ten largest clones add up to 45% to 60% of the sample. The sample taken for sequencing was gamma-delta T cells. The receptors originated from a human donor. It is not recorded whose cells these are; they may come from a transplant donor.

Turning to this clone: One junction end does not reproduce the germline sequence, and a read error may be involved. The chain is built from TRDV2 and TRDJ3; possibly TRDD3 for D (6 bases). The CDR3 extends over 19 amino acids. Germline lookup yields CDR1 GEAIGNYY and CDR2 EKD. CDR3 DNA: TGTGCCTGCGACACCGTCGGGGGACCTAGCTCCTGGGACACCCGACAGATGTTTTTC. Its protein product is CACDTVGGPSSWDTRQMFF.

Concerning this clone itself: A single base is all that separates this from a far larger clone, so a read error is likely. Other DNA sequences in this sample translate to the same CDR3. This chain links TRDV2 with TRDJ1, with TRDD3 matching over 11 bases. Germline CDR1 reads GEAIGNYY; CDR2 reads EKD. This CDR3 has 15 amino acids. CDR3 sequence (DNA): TGTGCTTGTGACAGCCTGGGGGATACTGGCGATAAACTCATCTTT. Its protein product is CACDSLGDTGDKLIF.

On this clone: This likely stems from a read error, as it lies one base from a far larger clone. Other DNA sequences from this sample encode an identical CDR3 as well. This chain connects TRDV2 to TRDJ1; the match to TRDD3 covers 9 bases. The CDR3 length is 15 residues. Germline V CDR1 and CDR2: GEAIGNYY, EKD. The V and J ends lost 3 bases and 2 bases, in that order; junction bases with no gene match: 6. The CDR3 nucleotides read TGTGCCTGTGACCCAGTGCTGGGGGATACCGATAAACTCATCTTT. Its protein product is CACDPVLGDTDKLIF.

As for this clone: A single base is all that separates this from a far larger clone, so a read error is likely. The V call is TRDV2, the J call TRDJ1, with 7 bases matching TRDD3. The junction had 19 bases not matched to a gene; V was cut back by 3 bases and J by 4 bases. CDR3 length: 18 amino acids. CDR1 and CDR2 from the germline V gene are GEAIGNYY and EKD. CDR3 protein: CACDRLGPRQGVLDKLIF. The CDR3, as DNA: TGTGCCTGTGACCGACTGGGGCCTCGCCAGGGGGTCCTCGATAAACTCATCTTT.

Points on this clone: A far larger clone differs by one base, so this is likely a read error. V is TRDV1 and J is TRDJ1, with 12 bases aligning to TRDD3. The germline gives CDR1 TSWWSYY, CDR2 QGS. With 2 bases clipped from V and 4 bases from J, the junction kept 14 bases outside the gene matches. CDR3 length equals 19 residues. For the CDR3, the DNA is TGTGCTCTTGGGGAAATAACTGGGGGATACCGATTTTACATCGATAAACTCATCTTT. Protein sequence: CALGEITGGYRFYIDKLIF.

This clone was counted only a few times. This rearrangement joins TRDV2 to TRDJ1; TRDD3 matches 13 bases. This CDR3 region has 23 residues. Per germline, CDR1 GEAIGNYY and CDR2 EKD. The trim removed 0 bases at V and 0 bases at J, leaving 21 bases unmatched. CDR3: CACDTLRASLGDTRQKYTDKLIF. The CDR3 DNA is TGTGCCTGTGACACCCTACGAGCCTCACTGGGGGATACGCGGCAAAAGTACACCGATAAACTCATCTTT.

This clone was seen more than once but under ten times. The protein TCRdb gives is from a much larger clone and does not agree with this DNA's translation at residue 7, likely a read error; the protein shown here comes from the DNA. This chain uses TRDV1 with TRDJ2; TRDD2 agrees at 8 bases. V was pared by 2 bases and J by 0 bases, with 26 bases of the junction left unmatched. This CDR3 contains 24 residues. Germline loops: CDR1 TSWWSYY, CDR2 QGS. The CDR3 loop is CALGEGSSGRILPTYPALTAQLFF. In nucleotides, the CDR3 is TGTGCTCTTGGGGAAGGTTCGTCTGGTAGGATACTTCCTACCTACCCCGCTTTGACAGCACAACTCTTCTTT.